This paragraph covers one T cell receptor (beta chain) sequence. This clone was detected only once. Its target antigen remains unknown. Qualities for individual bases were not recorded, and no much larger clone is one base off. The immunoSEQ Assay, a bias-controlled multiplex PCR, was used to amplify TCRbeta CDR3 regions from genomic DNA. In the authors' own workflow: The number of nucleated cells in each sample was estimated from the amplification of reference gene primers within the assay. To quantify the absolute abundance of each unique TCRbeta CDR3 rearrangement, sequence reads were collapsed and filtered. For each sample, productive Simpson clonality was calculated as the square root of Simpson's diversity index across productive rearrangements. TCRdb took over this immuneACCESS table, retaining in-frame rearrangements with V and J assigned. Such tables are incomplete; in checked studies, under half of the missing clones stem from an unresolved V gene, and the remainder is unexplained. The V and J calls and the clone size are those of that table, but D and trimming were determined from the DNA. The sample has 450,000 or so clones on record, about 88% of them singletons. The top ten hold 0.7% to 1% of the sample.

Trimming accounts for 0 bases at V and 7 bases at J, while the number of junction bases matched to no gene is 4. Counted from cysteine to phenylalanine, this CDR3 has 14 amino acids. The kept DNA is CDR3 alone, 42 bases in frame from the first base. The germline V gene encodes CDR1 SGDLS and CDR2 YYNGEE. In Seattle, one collaborating source enrolled patients while the infection was active and tracked those patients longitudinally over the course of disease. Collaborating institutions collected whole blood in K2EDTA tubes following their own protocols. For TCRbeta analysis, collaborators shipped samples as frozen whole blood, isolated PBMCs, or DNA extracted from either of those sample types. This record belongs to a study of blood T cell repertoires in COVID-19 (dated by TCRdb to the early 2020s). Turning to the overall study: The collaborator samples originated in the United States, Italy and Spain and spanned the acute and convalescent phases of COVID-19. The prospective study material was composed of cDNA or gDNA derived from T cells, B-cell-depleted T cells, or PBMCs. The dataset comprised deeply sampled blood TCRbeta repertoires from subjects exposed to, actively infected with, or recovered from COVID-19. The repertoires were released in a freely available public database intended as a resource for research on the immune response to SARS-CoV-2. The samples were drawn from two sources: the first 160 participants of the ongoing ImmuneRACE study, and approximately 1,300 subjects contributed by 6 global collaborators. The sample metadata nearly always contained a de-identified subject ID, COVID-19 status, age in years and sex. Where available, HLA class I and class II types were obtained from metadata supplied by the sample provider rather than from assay-based typing. Here is what the overall study found, with its caveats: The quantity of clinical and demographic metadata differed by source and by participant and was supplied without curation.

The rearrangement combines TRBV9 with TRBJ2-1, and 7 junction bases match TRBD2. Material for sequencing was peripheral blood. This sequence originates from a man between 18 and 29 years old with COVID-19, enrolled during active disease. CDR3 reads: CASSVEGLSNEQFF. The nucleotide sequence is TGTGCCAGCAGCGTAGAGGGACTATCAAATGAGCAGTTCTTC.